These T cell receptor beta chains were read from a single sample in a study of technical replicates of blood from several donors. Produced via immunoSEQ multiplex PCR; TCRdb's table is partial and in-frame only. This table has approximately 49,000 clones, about 93% appearing once. Sequencing was performed on PBMCs. These receptor sequences come from a human donor in good health. Some clones in this sample may be carry-over from other donors' samples. CDR3s leave out the opening cysteine and the closing phenylalanine or tryptophan.

v_call,j_call,cdr3_aa
TRBV21-1,TRBJ2-5,ASSKIYLSSPEEGQETQY
TRBV4-3,TRBJ2-1,ASTSGGANEQF
TRBV5-1,TRBJ1-3,ASSLAPDRNTIY
TRBV6-1,TRBJ1-5,ASRVTGISNQPQH
TRBV9,TRBJ2-2,ASSPRLAVNTGELF
TRBV4-1,TRBJ2-1,ASSRPLAVNYNEQF
TRBV18,TRBJ1-6,ASSPGRAGEGPLH
TRBV5-6,TRBJ1-1,ASTRRHHTEPGAF
TRBV9,TRBJ1-1,ASSPQGGNTEAF
TRBV5-1,TRBJ2-7,ASSLSDRGDEQY
TRBV4-2,TRBJ2-1,ASSQAGGYKYNEQF
TRBV29-1,TRBJ2-7,SVEGAGTTYEQY
TRBV30,TRBJ2-3,AWRLAGPRWY
TRBV12-5,TRBJ2-1,ASGSSLEGYNEQF
TRBV30,TRBJ2-2,AWRGTGGTGELF
TRBV10-2,TRBJ2-7,ASSQAYEQY
TRBV2,TRBJ2-1,ASSEPRGYNEQF
TRBV7-2,TRBJ2-7,ASSSLLPQNQYEQY
TRBV9,TRBJ1-6,ASSRGQNQNSPLH
TRBV4-3,TRBJ2-7,ASSQDAGNSYEQY
TRBV4-2,TRBJ1-1,ASSQDHRGLTEAF
TRBV7-6,TRBJ1-6,ASSLDTGSSYNSPLH
TRBV7-9,TRBJ1-1,ASREGGWNTEAF
TRBV7-9,TRBJ2-7,ASPGGGRLYSHYEQY
TRBV7-9,TRBJ1-3,ALGGTARNTIY
TRBV7-9,TRBJ2-3,ASSQAPRTGGADTQY
TRBV4-3,TRBJ1-2,ASSQDLRPAGRYT